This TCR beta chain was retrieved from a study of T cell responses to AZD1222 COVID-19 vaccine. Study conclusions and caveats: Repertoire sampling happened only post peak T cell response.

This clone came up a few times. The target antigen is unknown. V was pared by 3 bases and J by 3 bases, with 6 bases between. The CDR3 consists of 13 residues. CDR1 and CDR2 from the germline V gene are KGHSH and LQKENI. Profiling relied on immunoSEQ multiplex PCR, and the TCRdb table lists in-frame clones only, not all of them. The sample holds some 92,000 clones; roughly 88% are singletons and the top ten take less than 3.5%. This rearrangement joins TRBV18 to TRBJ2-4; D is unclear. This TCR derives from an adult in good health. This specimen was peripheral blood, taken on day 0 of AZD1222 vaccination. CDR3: CASSPVNKNIQYF. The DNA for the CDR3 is TGTGCCAGCTCACCTGTCAACAAAAACATTCAGTACTTC.